This T cell receptor beta chain was profiled in a study of T cell responses to AZD1222 COVID-19 vaccine. Study-wide context: Second-dose recipients at about 4 or about 12 weeks were treated as one pooled group.

The germline V gene has CDR1 SGHVS and CDR2 FQNEAQ. This CDR3 comprises 16 residues. Trimming removed 5 bases from V and 4 bases from J, with 18 bases in between. Only in-frame clones appear in the TCRdb table, and some are missing; sequencing was by immunoSEQ multiplex PCR. The sample lists 120,000 or so clones; approximately 90% were seen once. Notes on this clone: What it binds is not known.

Study outcomes and limitations: Repertoires were sampled only after the peak T cell response. The sample set comprised mostly white British donors with more females, and clonal diversity was possibly underestimated. As reported, nearly half of all spike-specific TCRs target variant regions that are unmutated.

The chain combines TRBV7-8 with TRBJ2-1; a possible D gene is TRBD1 (6 bases). The sequence derives from an adult in good health. Sequenced here: peripheral blood, sampled on day 0 of AZD1222 vaccination. The CDR3: CASSITRQDQYNEQFF. The CDR3 bases are TGTGCCAGCAGCATCACAAGACAGGACCAGTACAATGAGCAGTTCTTC.